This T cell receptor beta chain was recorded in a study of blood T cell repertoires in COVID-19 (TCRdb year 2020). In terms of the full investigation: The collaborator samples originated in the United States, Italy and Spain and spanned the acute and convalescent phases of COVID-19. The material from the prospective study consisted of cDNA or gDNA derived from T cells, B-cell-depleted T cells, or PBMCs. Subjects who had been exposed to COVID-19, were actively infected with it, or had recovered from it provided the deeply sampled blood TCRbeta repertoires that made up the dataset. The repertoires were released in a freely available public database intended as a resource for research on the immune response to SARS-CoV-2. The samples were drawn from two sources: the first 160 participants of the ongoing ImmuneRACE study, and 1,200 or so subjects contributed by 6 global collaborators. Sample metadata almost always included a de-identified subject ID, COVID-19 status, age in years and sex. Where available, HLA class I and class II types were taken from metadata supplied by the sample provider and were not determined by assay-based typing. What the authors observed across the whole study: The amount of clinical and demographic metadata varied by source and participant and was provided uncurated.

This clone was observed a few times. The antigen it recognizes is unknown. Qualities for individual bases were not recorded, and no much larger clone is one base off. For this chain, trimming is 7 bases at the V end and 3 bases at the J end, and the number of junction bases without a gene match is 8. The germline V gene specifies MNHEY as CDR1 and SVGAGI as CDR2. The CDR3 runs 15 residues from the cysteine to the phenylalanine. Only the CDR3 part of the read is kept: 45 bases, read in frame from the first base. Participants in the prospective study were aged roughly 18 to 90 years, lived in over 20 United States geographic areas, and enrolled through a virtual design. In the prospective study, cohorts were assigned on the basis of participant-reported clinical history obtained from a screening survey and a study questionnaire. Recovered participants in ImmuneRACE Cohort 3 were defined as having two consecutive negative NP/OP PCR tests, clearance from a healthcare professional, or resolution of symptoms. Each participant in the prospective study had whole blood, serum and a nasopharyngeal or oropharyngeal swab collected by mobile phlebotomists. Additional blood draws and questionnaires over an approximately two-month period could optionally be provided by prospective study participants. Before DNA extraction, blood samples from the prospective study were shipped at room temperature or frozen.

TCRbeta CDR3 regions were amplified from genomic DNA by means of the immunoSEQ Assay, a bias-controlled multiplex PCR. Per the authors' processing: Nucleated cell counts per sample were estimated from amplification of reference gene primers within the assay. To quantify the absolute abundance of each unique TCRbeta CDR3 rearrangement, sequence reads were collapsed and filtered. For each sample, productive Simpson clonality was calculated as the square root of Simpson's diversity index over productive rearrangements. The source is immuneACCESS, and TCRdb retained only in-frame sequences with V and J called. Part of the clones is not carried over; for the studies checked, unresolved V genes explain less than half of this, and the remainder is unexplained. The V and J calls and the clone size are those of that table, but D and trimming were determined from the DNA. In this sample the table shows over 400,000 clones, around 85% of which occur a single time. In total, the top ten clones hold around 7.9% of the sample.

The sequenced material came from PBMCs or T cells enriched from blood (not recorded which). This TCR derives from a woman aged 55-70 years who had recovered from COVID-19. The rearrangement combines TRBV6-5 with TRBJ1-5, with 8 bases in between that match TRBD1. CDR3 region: CASTTGTGINQPQHF. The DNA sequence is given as TGTGCCAGCACCACTGGGACAGGTATCAATCAGCCCCAGCATTTT.